Below are 4 T cell receptor beta chains sequenced from a single sample in a study of monozygotic twins with inflammatory bowel disease. TCRdb reanalyzed the 5' RACE reads and collapses them to one entry per CDR3 protein, without DNA. The table for this sample gives around 450,000 distinct CDR3 sequences. Sequencing used blood. Receptor source: a human donor with ulcerative colitis or Crohn's disease, or a healthy co-twin of an affected twin (not recorded which).

The chain couples TRBV6-6 to TRBJ2-2; the TRBD2 assignment by TCRdb is unverifiable without DNA. The germline CDR1 and CDR2 sequences are MNHNY and SVGAGI (reference sequence). The CDR3 has 14 amino acids. Here the CDR3 reads CASSPGISGGELFF.

V usage is TRBV20-1 and J usage is TRBJ2-1; the D call from TCRdb, TRBD1, cannot be confirmed without DNA. This CDR3 contains 18 residues. The germline V gene has CDR1 DFQATT and CDR2 SNEGSKA (reference sequence). CDR3: CSADGSSGRRPGHNEQFF.

The chain uses TRBV7-9 and TRBJ2-3; TCRdb returns TRBD1, unconfirmable since there is no DNA. The CDR3 spans 15 residues. Germline CDR1 reads SEHNR; CDR2 reads FQNEAQ (reference sequence). CDR3 loop: CATQDSPKGQDTQYF.

The chain carries TRBV11-2 and TRBJ2-1; TCRdb gives TRBD2 as the D gene, but with no DNA this cannot be confirmed. The CDR3 consists of 14 residues. In germline, CDR1 is SGHAT, CDR2 FQNNGV. Here the CDR3 reads CASSPSAAGTRQFF.